Reported below is one TCR beta chain. The table came from immunoSEQ multiplex PCR; TCRdb's copy has only in-frame clones and leaves some out. The sample contains around 40,000 clones, around four fifths of which appear only once. The entry originates in a study of blood T cell repertoires in COVID-19. Study-level background: Acute-phase and convalescent COVID-19 samples originated in the United States, Italy and Spain.

V was pared by 7 bases and J by 1 base, with 8 bases between. The CDR3 has 14 amino acids. The V gene's germline CDR1 is SGHTA and CDR2 FQGNSA. This clonotype was obtained from a woman of 80 years or more with active or convalescent COVID-19. This rearrangement joins TRBV7-2 to TRBJ2-6, with D perhaps matching TRBD1 (6 bases). The sequencing input was peripheral blood. CDR3 protein: CASTDRSGANVLTF. CDR3 sequence (DNA): TGTGCCAGCACCGACAGGTCTGGGGCCAACGTCCTGACTTTC.